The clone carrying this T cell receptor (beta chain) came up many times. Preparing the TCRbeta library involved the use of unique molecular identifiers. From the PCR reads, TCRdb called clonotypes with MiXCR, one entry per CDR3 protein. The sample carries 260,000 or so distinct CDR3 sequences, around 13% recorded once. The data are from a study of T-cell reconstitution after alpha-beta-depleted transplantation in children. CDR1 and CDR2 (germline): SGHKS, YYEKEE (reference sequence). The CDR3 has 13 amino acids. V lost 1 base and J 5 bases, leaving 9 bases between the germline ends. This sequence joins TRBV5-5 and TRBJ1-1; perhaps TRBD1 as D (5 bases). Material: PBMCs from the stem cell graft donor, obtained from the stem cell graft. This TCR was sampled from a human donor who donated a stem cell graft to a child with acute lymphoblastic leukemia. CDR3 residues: CASSLWDRTEAFF. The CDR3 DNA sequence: TGTGCCAGCAGCTTGTGGGACCGGACTGAAGCTTTCTTT.